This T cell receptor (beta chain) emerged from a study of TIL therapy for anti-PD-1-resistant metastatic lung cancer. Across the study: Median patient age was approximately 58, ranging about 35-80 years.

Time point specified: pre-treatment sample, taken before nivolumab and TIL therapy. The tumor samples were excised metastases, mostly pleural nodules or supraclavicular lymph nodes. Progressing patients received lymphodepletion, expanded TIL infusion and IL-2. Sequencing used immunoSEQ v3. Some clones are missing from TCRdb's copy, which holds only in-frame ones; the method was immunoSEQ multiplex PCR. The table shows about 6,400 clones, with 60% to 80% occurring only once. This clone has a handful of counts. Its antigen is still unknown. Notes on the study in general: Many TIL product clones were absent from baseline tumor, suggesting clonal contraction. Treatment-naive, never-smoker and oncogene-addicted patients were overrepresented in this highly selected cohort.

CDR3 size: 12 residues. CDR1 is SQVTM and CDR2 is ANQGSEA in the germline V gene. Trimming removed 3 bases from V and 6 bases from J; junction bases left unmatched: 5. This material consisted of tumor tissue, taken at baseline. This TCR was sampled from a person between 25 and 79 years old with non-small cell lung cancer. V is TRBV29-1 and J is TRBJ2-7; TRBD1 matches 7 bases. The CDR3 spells CSVEDRPSEQYF. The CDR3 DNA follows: TGCAGCGTTGAGGACAGGCCCTCCGAGCAGTACTTC.